Below, 5 T cell receptor beta chains from the same sample are listed, as sequenced in a study of blood T cell repertoires in COVID-19. Repertoires were generated with immunoSEQ multiplex PCR, while TCRdb's copy carries only in-frame clones and drops some. The sample holds 45,000 to 55,000 clones, over 70% seen once. Material: peripheral blood. Receptor source: a human donor with active or convalescent COVID-19. The donor label of this sample is uncertain.

The table lists this clone with a few counts. V is TRBV18 and J is TRBJ1-4; TRBD1 is a possible D gene (6 bases). The CDR3 is 16 amino acids. Trimming removed 6 bases from V and 8 bases from J, with 22 bases in between. CDR1 and CDR2 from the germline V gene are KGHSH and LQKENI. The CDR3 DNA sequence: TGTGCCAGCTCGCCCCGCGAAACAGGGAACCGGGAAAAACTGTTTTTT. The encoded protein is CASSPRETGNREKLFF.

The chain employs TRBV18 and TRBJ2-7; 11 positions match TRBD2. The germline V gene has CDR1 KGHSH and CDR2 LQKENI. CDR3 length equals 17 residues. V dropped 0 bases and J dropped 6; count of bases not matched to a gene: 10. CDR3 sequence: CASSPPQLLAGAGEQYF. Written as DNA, the CDR3 is TGTGCCAGCTCACCACCCCAGTTACTAGCGGGAGCCGGCGAGCAGTACTTC. Together with reference TRBV18 and TRBJ2-7, the CDR3 gives the full variable domain: NAGVMQNPRHLVRRRGQEARLRCSPMKGHSHVYWYRQLPEEGLKFMVYLQKENIIDESGMPKERFSAEFPKEGPSILRIQQVVRGDSAAYFCASSPPQLLAGAGEQYFGPGTRLTVT.

The chain carries TRBV19 and TRBJ2-1; 9 positions match TRBD1. This CDR3 is built from 15 residues. V trimming: 5 bases; J trimming: 10 bases; junction bases outside the gene matches: 12. Germline V gene data show CDR1 as LNHDA and CDR2 as SQIVND (reference sequence). The CDR3, as DNA: TGTGCCAGTAGTCTGACAGGGGGGGAAGCGGGAGAGCAGTTCTTC. It translates to CASSLTGGEAGEQFF. Full variable domain (remainder filled in from reference TRBV19 and TRBJ2-1): DGGITQSPKYLFRKEGQNVTLSCEQNLNHDAMYWYRQDPGQGLRLIYYSQIVNDFQKGDIAEGYSVSREKKESFPLTVTSAQKNPTAFYLCASSLTGGEAGEQFFGPGTRLTVL.

J is TRBJ1-5 and V is TRBV14; D gene ambiguous. With 1 base removed from V and 5 bases from J, the gap between germline ends came to 6 bases. The CDR3 contains 13 residues. Germline V gene lookup returns CDR1 SGHDN and CDR2 FVKESK. The CDR3 here is CASSQGLDQPQHF. CDR3 bases: TGTGCCAGCAGCCAAGGACTCGATCAGCCCCAGCATTTT.

The V gene is TRBV6-6, the J gene TRBJ2-7, with unresolved D. The CDR3 runs to 13 residues. Germline V lookup: CDR1 MNHNY, CDR2 SVGAGI (reference sequence). V lost 6 bases and J 3 bases, leaving 12 bases between the germline ends. CDR3 sequence (DNA): TGTGCCAGCAGCGGCAGCGCTCTCTACGAGCAGTACTTC. Translating gives CASSGSALYEQYF.